This passage covers 27 T cell receptor beta chains from one sample sequenced in a study of blood T cell repertoires in COVID-19. Sequencing used immunoSEQ multiplex PCR; TCRdb keeps in-frame clones, though not all of them. Seen here are approximately 150,000 clones, approximately 85% observed once, and the top ten hold under 7%. Sequenced material: peripheral blood. These receptors were collected from a woman in her 50s with COVID-19, enrolled during active disease.

This chain connects TRBV18 to TRBJ2-6; D is possibly TRBD1 (5 bases). This CDR3 comprises 15 residues. V was clipped by 7 bases and J by 0 bases, with 10 bases between them. In germline, CDR1 is KGHSH, CDR2 LQKENI. The CDR3: CASCNRTSGANVLTF. As DNA, the CDR3 is TGTGCCAGCTGCAACAGGACCTCTGGGGCCAACGTCCTGACTTTC.

The chain has TRBV19 and TRBJ2-7; D is undetermined. The germline V and J ends were trimmed by 4 bases and 0 bases, with 4 bases remaining between them. The CDR3 runs 12 residues. CDR1 and CDR2 (germline): LNHDA, SQIVND (reference sequence). The CDR3 loop reads CASSTNSYEQYF. DNA for the CDR3: TGTGCCAGTAGTACCAACTCCTACGAGCAGTACTTC.

The V gene is TRBV2, the J gene TRBJ1-2; 9 bases map to TRBD1. The CDR3 length is 15 residues. The germline gives CDR1 SNHLY, CDR2 FYNNEI. With 6 bases clipped from V and 4 bases from J, the junction kept 9 bases outside the gene matches. CDR3 loop: CASSLRDRDVYGYTF. The CDR3 DNA reads TGTGCCAGCAGCCTCCGGGACAGGGATGTCTATGGCTACACCTTC.

This chain joins TRBV4-3 and TRBJ1-2, with D perhaps TRBD1 (6 bases). CDR1 and CDR2 from the germline V gene are LGHNA and YSLEER. Trimming pared 0 bases from V and 0 bases from J, leaving 11 bases between. This CDR3 region has 16 residues. Written as DNA, the CDR3 is TGCGCCAGCAGCCAAGATTTCACAGGGCCTAACTATGGCTACACCTTC. This gives the protein CASSQDFTGPNYGYTF.

The sample holds a few counts of this clone. The chain is built from TRBV5-1 and TRBJ1-4; 8 bases match TRBD1. CDR1 and CDR2 (germline): SGHRS, YFSETQ. V was pared by 2 bases and J by 0 bases, with 0 bases of the junction left unmatched. There are 15 residues in the CDR3. This chain's CDR3 is CASSLQGATNEKLFF. The CDR3 DNA reads as TGCGCCAGCAGCTTACAGGGGGCAACTAATGAAAAACTGTTTTTT.

The rearrangement links TRBV5-5 to TRBJ1-2; the match to TRBD1 covers 7 bases. V trimming: 0 bases; J trimming: 4 bases; junction bases outside the gene matches: 6. The CDR3 spans 15 residues. CDR1 SGHKS and CDR2 YYEKEE come from the germline V gene (reference sequence). The CDR3 DNA reads as TGTGCCAGCAGCTTGGCCGGGCAGGGGGTCTATGGCTACACCTTC. Protein product: CASSLAGQGVYGYTF. The entire variable domain, with the rest obtained from reference TRBV5-5 and TRBJ1-2, is as follows: DAGVTQSPTHLIKTRGQQVTLRCSPISGHKSVSWYQQVLGQGPQFIFQYYEKEERGRGNFPDRFSARQFPNYSSELNVNALLLGDSALYLCASSLAGQGVYGYTFGSGTRLTVV.

V usage is TRBV11-2 and J usage is TRBJ2-7; 10 nucleotides line up with TRBD2. The ends lost 5 bases at V and 3 bases at J; junction bases unmatched: 10. Germline lookup yields CDR1 SGHAT and CDR2 FQNNGV. The CDR3 is made up of 16 amino acids. The chain's CDR3 is CASSPRVGLASYEQYF. CDR3 DNA: TGTGCCAGCAGCCCGAGGGTGGGACTAGCGAGCTACGAGCAGTACTTC.

This clone showed up just once. The chain recombines TRBV19 with TRBJ1-5; 7 positions match TRBD1. This CDR3 comprises 18 residues. The ends lost 1 base at V and 0 bases at J; junction bases unmatched: 9. CDR1 and CDR2 from the germline V gene are LNHDA and SQIVND (reference sequence). CDR3 protein: CASSIGWKGQVSNQPQHF. The CDR3, as DNA: TGTGCCAGTAGTATAGGGTGGAAAGGACAGGTTAGCAATCAGCCCCAGCATTTT.

The chain employs TRBV6-5 and TRBJ2-1; weak D call: TRBD1 (6 bases). From germline, CDR1 is MNHEY and CDR2 SVGAGI. The V end lost 6 bases, the J end lost 7 bases, and 19 bases lay between the germline ends. The CDR3 consists of 15 residues. CDR3 sequence reads: CASSPGHSFGNEQFF. In DNA, the CDR3 is TGTGCCAGCAGCCCGGGACACTCCTTCGGTAATGAGCAGTTCTTC.

This clone was seen a single time. This chain connects TRBV5-4 to TRBJ1-2, with 8 bases fitting TRBD1. The V gene end was trimmed by 1 base and the J gene end by 6 bases; junction bases not matched to a gene: 2. The CDR3 totals 13 residues. Germline V CDR1 and CDR2: SGHNT, YYREEE (reference sequence). CDR3 amino acids: CASSLPGGDGYTF. In DNA form, the CDR3 reads TGTGCCAGCAGCTTGCCAGGGGGCGATGGCTACACCTTC.

CDR3 region: CASRSTGGYGYTF. As DNA, the CDR3 is TGTGCCAGCAGGTCGACAGGGGGCTATGGCTACACCTTC. The chain links TRBV6-5 to TRBJ1-2; the match to TRBD1 covers 9 bases. The trim removed 6 bases at V and 4 bases at J, leaving 3 bases unmatched. The CDR3 extends over 13 amino acids. The germline CDR1 and CDR2 sequences are MNHEY and SVGAGI.

The genes are TRBV19 and TRBJ1-2; 10 nucleotides align to TRBD1. The CDR3 runs to 13 residues. CDR1 is LNHDA and CDR2 is SQIVND in the germline V gene (reference sequence). Trimming removed 5 bases from V and 7 bases from J; junction bases left unmatched: 4. The CDR3 reads CASSLTGGTGYTF. The CDR3 DNA follows: TGTGCCAGTAGTCTGACAGGGGGCACTGGCTACACCTTC.

V is TRBV6-5 and J is TRBJ1-6, with TRBD1 as a possible D gene (5 bases). The CDR3 contains 14 residues. Germline V gene data show CDR1 as MNHEY and CDR2 as SVGAGI. The V gene lost 2 bases and the J gene lost 7 bases, with 9 bases spanning the gap. The CDR3 DNA reads TGTGCCAGCAGTTACAGGGGCTACAATTCACCCCTCCACTTT. As protein: CASSYRGYNSPLHF.

The sample holds a few counts of this clone. The chain recombines TRBV5-4 with TRBJ2-7, with a weak D call TRBD1 (5 bases). V was cut by 3 bases and J by 5 bases, with 9 bases left in between. Germline assignment: CDR1 SGHNT and CDR2 YYREEE (reference sequence). The CDR3 length is 12 residues. The CDR3 sequence is CASSSGHDEQYF. CDR3 DNA sequence: TGTGCCAGCAGCTCTGGACATGACGAGCAGTACTTC.

This clone was observed a few times. The chain has TRBV5-4 and TRBJ1-3, with 10 bases fitting TRBD1. The CDR3 contains 15 residues. The germline CDR1 and CDR2 sequences are SGHNT and YYREEE (reference sequence). The V and J ends lost 4 bases and 8 bases, in that order; junction bases with no gene match: 9. The CDR3 nucleotides read TGTGCCAGCAGCCGACCGGACAGGGGGGTTGACACCATATATTTT. Its translation is CASSRPDRGVDTIYF.

CDR3 region: CASRDDSVYSNQPQHF. The CDR3 nucleotides are TGTGCCAGTAGGGATGACAGCGTATATAGCAATCAGCCCCAGCATTTT. The rearrangement uses TRBV19 and TRBJ1-5; possibly TRBD1 for D (5 bases). This CDR3 has 16 residues. CDR1 and CDR2 (germline): LNHDA, SQIVND (reference sequence). V lost 6 bases and J 0 bases, leaving 15 bases between the germline ends.

The chain couples TRBV5-4 to TRBJ1-1; D might be TRBD1 (6 bases). The CDR3 spans 12 residues. Germline V gives CDR1 SGHNT, CDR2 YYREEE (reference sequence). V lost 0 bases, J lost 11 bases, and 11 bases lay in between. CDR3 nucleotide sequence: TGTGCCAGCAGCTTGGGACAGGAGTTCGCTTTCTTT. It specifies CASSLGQEFAFF.

This clone was detected only once. The chain uses TRBV29-1 and TRBJ1-2; possible D gene TRBD1, 5 bases. CDR1 SQVTM and CDR2 ANQGSEA come from the germline V gene. The ends were cut back, 8 bases at V and 4 bases at J, with 14 bases in the middle. The CDR3 runs 12 residues. The CDR3 DNA sequence: TGCAGCTTACGGCGGGGGGGCTATGGCTACACCTTC. Amino acid sequence: CSLRRGGYGYTF.

The chain recombines TRBV6-5 with TRBJ1-1; perhaps TRBD1 as D (6 bases). Germline CDR1 MNHEY, CDR2 SVGAGI. The V gene lost 6 bases and the J gene lost 0 bases, with 8 bases spanning the gap. The CDR3 runs to 13 residues. CDR3 sequence: CASSGQLNTEAFF. The CDR3 DNA reads as TGTGCCAGCAGCGGACAGCTGAACACTGAAGCTTTCTTT.

The rearrangement uses TRBV11-3 and TRBJ2-1, with D maybe TRBD1 (6 bases). CDR3 size: 14 residues. Germline V CDR1 and CDR2: SGHNT, YENEEA. Deletions cut 6 bases from V and 9 bases from J, with 18 bases between. The CDR3 coding sequence is TGTGCCAGCAGTTTACTACAGGGTATCGGTGAGCAGTTCTTC. This sequence encodes CASSLLQGIGEQFF.

In DNA, the CDR3 is TGTGCCAGCAGTTGGGTGACAGGGAAGCCTCAGCCCCAGCATTTT. Protein: CASSWVTGKPQPQHF. The chain is built from TRBV2 and TRBJ1-5; 7 bases line up with TRBD1. V gave up 5 bases and J gave up 6 bases; unmatched junction bases: 10. Germline lookup yields CDR1 SNHLY and CDR2 FYNNEI. The CDR3 is 15 amino acids.

V is TRBV5-8 and J is TRBJ2-1; TRBD1 matches at 9 bases. CDR3 length: 14 amino acids. Germline V gives CDR1 SGHTS, CDR2 YDEGEE. Unmatched junction bases numbered 3, after V lost 0 bases and J lost 8 bases. The CDR3 DNA follows: TGTGCCAGCAGCTTGGACAGGGGGCGGGATGAGCAGTTCTTC. This translates into CASSLDRGRDEQFF.

This sequence joins TRBV11-2 and TRBJ2-3; TRBD2 aligns across 10 bases. The V and J ends lost 0 bases and 2 bases, in that order; junction bases with no gene match: 5. Germline CDR1 is SGHAT and CDR2 is FQNNGV. This CDR3 region has 17 residues. The CDR3 nucleotides are TGTGCCAGCAGCTTAGAAACCCTAGCGGGGGTCACAGATACGCAGTATTTT. It translates to CASSLETLAGVTDTQYF. The entire variable domain, with the rest obtained from reference TRBV11-2 and TRBJ2-3, is as follows: EAGVAQSPRYKIIEKRQSVAFWCNPISGHATLYWYQQILGQGPKLLIQFQNNGVVDDSQLPKDRFSAERLKGVDSTLKIQPAKLEDSAVYLCASSLETLAGVTDTQYFGPGTRLTVL.

This chain links TRBV6-5 with TRBJ1-2; tentative D call: TRBD1 (5 bases). The CDR3 spans 16 residues. The V end was cut by 0 bases, the J end by 4 bases, with 15 bases between. Germline CDR1 reads MNHEY; CDR2 reads SVGAGI. The CDR3 DNA reads as TGTGCCAGCAGTTACTCTCGAGCGGGGCCTGGCTATGGCTACACCTTC. Translation: CASSYSRAGPGYGYTF.

The genes are TRBV2 and TRBJ2-2; TRBD2 agrees at 8 bases. Germline V CDR1 and CDR2: SNHLY, FYNNEI. V trimming: 7 bases; J trimming: 6 bases; junction bases outside the gene matches: 13. This CDR3 is built from 16 residues. Written as DNA, the CDR3 is TGTGCCAGCACCCGAGGACTAGCTCTCCGGGCCGGGGAGCTGTTTTTT. Residues: CASTRGLALRAGELFF.

The CDR3 spells CATQDRGNSPLHF. The CDR3 DNA reads as TGTGCCACCCAGGACAGGGGGAATTCACCCCTCCACTTT. V gene TRBV6-5 combines with J gene TRBJ1-6, with TRBD1 matching 10 bases. The CDR3 runs to 13 residues. Looked up from germline, CDR1 is MNHEY and CDR2 is SVGAGI. J lost 7 bases, V lost 10 bases, and 4 bases had no gene match.

The V call is TRBV5-1, the J call TRBJ1-2, with D possibly TRBD1 on 5 matching bases. The CDR3 is 15 amino acids. Trimming stripped 0 bases from V and 4 bases from J, with 13 bases between. Germline V gene lookup returns CDR1 SGHRS and CDR2 YFSETQ. CDR3 DNA: TGCGCCAGCAGCTTGGCCGCCGGGGGAGGCTATGGCTACACCTTC. It specifies CASSLAAGGGYGYTF.